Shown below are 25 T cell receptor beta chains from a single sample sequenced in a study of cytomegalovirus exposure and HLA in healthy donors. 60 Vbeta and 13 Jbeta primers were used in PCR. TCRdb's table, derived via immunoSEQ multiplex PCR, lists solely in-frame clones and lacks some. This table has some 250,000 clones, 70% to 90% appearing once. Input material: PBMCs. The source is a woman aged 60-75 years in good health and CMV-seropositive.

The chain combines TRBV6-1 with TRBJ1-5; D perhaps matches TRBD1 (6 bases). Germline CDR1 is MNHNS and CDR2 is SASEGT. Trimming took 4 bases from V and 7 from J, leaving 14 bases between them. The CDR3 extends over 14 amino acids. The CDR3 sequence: CASSGTVGFQPQHF. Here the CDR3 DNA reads TGTGCCAGCAGTGGGACAGTGGGTTTCCAGCCCCAGCATTTT.

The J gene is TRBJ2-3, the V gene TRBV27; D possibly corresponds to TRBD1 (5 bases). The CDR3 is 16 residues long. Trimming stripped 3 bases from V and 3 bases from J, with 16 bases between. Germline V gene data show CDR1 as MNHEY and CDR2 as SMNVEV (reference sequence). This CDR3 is CASSFSGLSETDTQYF. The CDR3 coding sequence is TGTGCCAGCAGTTTCTCAGGGCTAAGCGAGACAGATACGCAGTATTTT.

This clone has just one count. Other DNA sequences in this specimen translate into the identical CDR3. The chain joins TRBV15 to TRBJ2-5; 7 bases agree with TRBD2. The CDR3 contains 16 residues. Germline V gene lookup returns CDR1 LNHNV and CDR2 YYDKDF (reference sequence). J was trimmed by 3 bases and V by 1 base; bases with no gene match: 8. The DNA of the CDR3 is TGTGCCACCAGCAGAGGGGGAGGGACCTCCAAAGAGACCCAGTACTTC. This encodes CATSRGGGTSKETQYF.

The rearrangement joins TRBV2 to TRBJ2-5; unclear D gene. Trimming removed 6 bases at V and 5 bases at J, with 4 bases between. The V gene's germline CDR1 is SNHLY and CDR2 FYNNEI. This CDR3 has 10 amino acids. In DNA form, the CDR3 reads TGTGCCAGCAGGGAGGAGACCCAGTACTTC. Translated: CASREETQYF.

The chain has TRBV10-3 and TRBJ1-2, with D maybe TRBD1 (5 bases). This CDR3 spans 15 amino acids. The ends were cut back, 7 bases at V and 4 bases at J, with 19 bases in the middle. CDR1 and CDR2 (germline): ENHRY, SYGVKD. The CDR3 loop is CAITPGVVGVYGYTF. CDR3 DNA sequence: TGTGCCATCACCCCCGGAGTTGTAGGGGTCTATGGCTACACCTTC.

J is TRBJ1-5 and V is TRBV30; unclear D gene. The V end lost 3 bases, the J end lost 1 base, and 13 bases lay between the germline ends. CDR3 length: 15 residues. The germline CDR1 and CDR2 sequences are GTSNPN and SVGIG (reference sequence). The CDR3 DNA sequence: TGTGCCTGGAGCCAAAGAGGGATAAGCAATCAGCCCCAGCATTTT. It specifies CAWSQRGISNQPQHF.

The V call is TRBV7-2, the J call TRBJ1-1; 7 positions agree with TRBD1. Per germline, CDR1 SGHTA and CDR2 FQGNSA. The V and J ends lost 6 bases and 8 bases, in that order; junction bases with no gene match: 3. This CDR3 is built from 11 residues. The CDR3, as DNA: TGTGCCAGCAGAACGACAGGGGAAGCTTTCTTT. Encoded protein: CASRTTGEAFF.

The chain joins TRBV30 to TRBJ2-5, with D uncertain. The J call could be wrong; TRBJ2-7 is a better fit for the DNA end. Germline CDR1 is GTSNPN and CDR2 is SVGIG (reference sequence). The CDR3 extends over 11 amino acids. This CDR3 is CASRHVYEQYF. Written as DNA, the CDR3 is TGTGCCTCCAGACACGTATACGAGCAGTACTTC.

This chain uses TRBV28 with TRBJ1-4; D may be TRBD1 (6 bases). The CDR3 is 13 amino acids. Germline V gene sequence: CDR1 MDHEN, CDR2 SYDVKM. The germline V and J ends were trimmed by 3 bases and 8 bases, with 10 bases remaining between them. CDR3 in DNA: TGTGCCAGCAGTTTGGACAGATCCGAAAAACTGTTTTTT. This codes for CASSLDRSEKLFF. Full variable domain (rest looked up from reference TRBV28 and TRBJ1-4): DVKVTQSSRYLVKRTGEKVFLECVQDMDHENMFWYRQDPGLGLRLIYFSYDVKMKEKGDIPEGYSVSREKKERFSLILESASTNQTSMYLCASSLDRSEKLFFGSGTQLSVL.

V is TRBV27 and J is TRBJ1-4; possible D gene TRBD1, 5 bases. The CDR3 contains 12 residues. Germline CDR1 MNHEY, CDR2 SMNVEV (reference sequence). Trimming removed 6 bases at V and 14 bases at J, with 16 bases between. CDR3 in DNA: TGTGCCAGCAGGATGACCGCAGCAGGGCTGTTTTTT. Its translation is CASRMTAAGLFF. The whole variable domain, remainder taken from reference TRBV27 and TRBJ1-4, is EAQVTQNPRYLITVTGKKLTVTCSQNMNHEYMSWYRQDPGLGLRQIYYSMNVEVTDKGDVPEGYKVSRKEKRNFPLILESPSPNQTSLYFCASRMTAAGLFFGSGTQLSVL.

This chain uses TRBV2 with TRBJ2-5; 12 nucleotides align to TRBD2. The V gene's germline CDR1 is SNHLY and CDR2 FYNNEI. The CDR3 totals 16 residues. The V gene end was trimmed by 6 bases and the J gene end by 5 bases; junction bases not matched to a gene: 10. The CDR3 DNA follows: TGTGCCAGCAGGGGACTAGCGGGTTCAACTGGGGAGACCCAGTACTTC. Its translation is CASRGLAGSTGETQYF.

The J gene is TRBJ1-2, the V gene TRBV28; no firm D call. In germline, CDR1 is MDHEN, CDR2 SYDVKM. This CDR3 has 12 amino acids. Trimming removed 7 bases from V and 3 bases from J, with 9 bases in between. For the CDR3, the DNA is TGTGCCAGCACCCTGGGAGACTATGGCTACACCTTC. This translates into CASTLGDYGYTF.

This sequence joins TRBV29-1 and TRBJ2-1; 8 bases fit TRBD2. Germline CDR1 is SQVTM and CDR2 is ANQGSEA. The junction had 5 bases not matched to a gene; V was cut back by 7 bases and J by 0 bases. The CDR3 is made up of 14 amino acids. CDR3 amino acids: CSGERESSYNEQFF. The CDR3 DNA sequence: TGCAGCGGTGAGCGGGAGAGCTCCTACAATGAGCAGTTCTTC.

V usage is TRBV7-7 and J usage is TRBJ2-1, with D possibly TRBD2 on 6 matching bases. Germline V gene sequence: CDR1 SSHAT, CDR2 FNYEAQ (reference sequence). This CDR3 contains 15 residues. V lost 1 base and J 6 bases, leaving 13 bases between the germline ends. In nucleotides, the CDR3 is TGTGCCAGCAGCTTAGGCGGACTATCTACCAATGAGCAGTTCTTC. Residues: CASSLGGLSTNEQFF. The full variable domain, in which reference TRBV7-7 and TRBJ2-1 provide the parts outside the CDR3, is GAGVSQSPRYKVTKRGQDVTLRCDPISSHATLYWYQQALGQGPEFLTYFNYEAQPDKSGLPSDRFSAERPEGSISTLTIQRTEQRDSAMYRCASSLGGLSTNEQFFGPGTRLTVL.

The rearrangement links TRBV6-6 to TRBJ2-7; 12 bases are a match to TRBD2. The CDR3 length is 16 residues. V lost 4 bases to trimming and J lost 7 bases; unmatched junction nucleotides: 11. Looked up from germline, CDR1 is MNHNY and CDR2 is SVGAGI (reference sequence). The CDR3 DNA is TGTGCCAGCAGTTCGAATCTAGCGGGAGGGTTGAGGGAGCAGTACTTC. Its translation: CASSSNLAGGLREQYF.

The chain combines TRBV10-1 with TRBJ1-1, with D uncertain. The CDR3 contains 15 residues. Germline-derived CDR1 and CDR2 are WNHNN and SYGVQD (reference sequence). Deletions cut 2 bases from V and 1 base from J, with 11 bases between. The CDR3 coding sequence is TGCGCCAGCAGTGAGGGCGCCGGAGCGAACACTGAAGCTTTCTTT. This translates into CASSEGAGANTEAFF.

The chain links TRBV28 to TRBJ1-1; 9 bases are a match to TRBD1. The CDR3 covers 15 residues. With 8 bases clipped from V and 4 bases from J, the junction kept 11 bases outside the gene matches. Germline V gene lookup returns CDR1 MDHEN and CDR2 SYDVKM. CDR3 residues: CASESRDRVGTEAFF. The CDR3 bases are TGTGCCAGCGAGTCCCGGGACAGGGTTGGCACTGAAGCTTTCTTT.

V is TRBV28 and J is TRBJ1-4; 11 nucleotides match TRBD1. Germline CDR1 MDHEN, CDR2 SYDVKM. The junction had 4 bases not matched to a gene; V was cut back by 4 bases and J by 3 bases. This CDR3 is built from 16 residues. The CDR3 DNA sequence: TGTGCCAGCAGTTGGACAGGGGGCGTACCTAATGAAAAACTGTTTTTT. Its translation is CASSWTGGVPNEKLFF.

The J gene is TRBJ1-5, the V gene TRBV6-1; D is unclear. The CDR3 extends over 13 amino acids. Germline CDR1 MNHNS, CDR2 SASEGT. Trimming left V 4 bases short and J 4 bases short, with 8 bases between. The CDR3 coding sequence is TGTGCCAGCAGTGGCGAGCGGAATCAGCCCCAGCATTTT. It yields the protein CASSGERNQPQHF.

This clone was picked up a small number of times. In nucleotides, the CDR3 is TGTGCCAGCACCTCCAGGGGGCAGGGGAAAGAGCAGTTCTTC. Translation: CASTSRGQGKEQFF. V is TRBV6-1 and J is TRBJ2-1; 8 bases align to TRBD1. With 7 bases clipped from V and 10 bases from J, the junction kept 12 bases outside the gene matches. Germline lookup yields CDR1 MNHNS and CDR2 SASEGT. This CDR3 comprises 14 residues.

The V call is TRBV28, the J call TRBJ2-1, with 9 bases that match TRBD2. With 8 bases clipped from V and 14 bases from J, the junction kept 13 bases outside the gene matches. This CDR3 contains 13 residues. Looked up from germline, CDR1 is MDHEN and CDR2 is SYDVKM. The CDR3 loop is CASHKLFSGSEFF. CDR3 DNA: TGTGCCAGCCATAAACTCTTTAGCGGGAGCGAGTTCTTC.

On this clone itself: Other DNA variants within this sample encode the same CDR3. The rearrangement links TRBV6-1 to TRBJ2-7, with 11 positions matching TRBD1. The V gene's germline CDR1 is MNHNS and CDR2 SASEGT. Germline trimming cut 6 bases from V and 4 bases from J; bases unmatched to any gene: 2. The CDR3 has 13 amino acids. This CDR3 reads CASSGDRGYEQYF. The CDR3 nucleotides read TGTGCCAGCAGCGGGGACAGGGGGTACGAGCAGTACTTC.

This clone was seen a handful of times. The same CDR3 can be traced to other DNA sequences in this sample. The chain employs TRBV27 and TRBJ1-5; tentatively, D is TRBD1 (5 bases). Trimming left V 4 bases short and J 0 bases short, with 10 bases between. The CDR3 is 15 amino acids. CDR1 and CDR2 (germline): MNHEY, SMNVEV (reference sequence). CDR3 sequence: CASSSGPYSNQPQHF. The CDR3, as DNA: TGTGCCAGCAGTTCAGGGCCCTATAGCAATCAGCCCCAGCATTTT.

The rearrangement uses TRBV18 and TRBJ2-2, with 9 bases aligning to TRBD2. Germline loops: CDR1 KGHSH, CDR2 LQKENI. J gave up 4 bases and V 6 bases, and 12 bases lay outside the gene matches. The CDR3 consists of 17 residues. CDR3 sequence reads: CASSAGLAISGTGELFF. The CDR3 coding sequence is TGTGCCAGCTCGGCGGGACTAGCTATTTCGGGCACCGGGGAGCTGTTTTTT.

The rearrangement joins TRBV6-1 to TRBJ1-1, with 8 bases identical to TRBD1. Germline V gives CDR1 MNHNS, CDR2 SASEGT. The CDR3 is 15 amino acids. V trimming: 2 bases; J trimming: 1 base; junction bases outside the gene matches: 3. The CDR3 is CASSEPGTGNTEAFF. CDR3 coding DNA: TGTGCCAGCAGTGAACCCGGGACAGGGAACACTGAAGCTTTCTTT.